The text below deals with one T cell receptor (beta chain). What antigen it recognizes has not been identified. No quality values exist for individual bases; no much larger clone is one base distant. These data originate in a study of control samples from healthy donors and cancer patients (dated by TCRdb to the early 2020s). Libraries were constructed by the immunoSEQ multiplex PCR assay. TCRdb's version of the immuneACCESS table is confined to in-frame rearrangements and falls short of the full clone set. An unresolved V gene accounts for under half of the shortfall where checked; the remainder is of unknown origin. The sample includes some 74,000 clones, with roughly 93% observed a single time. The ten largest clonotypes hold around 2.8% of the sample. The V end loses 6 bases and the J end loses 7 bases, and a stretch of 12 bases separates them. The CDR3 runs 12 amino acids, cysteine and phenylalanine included. CDR3 DNA only is kept here, 36 bases in frame from base 1.

The TCR sequence derives from a woman between 25 and 40 years old in good health. The sequence links TRBV12-3 or TRBV12-4 to TRBJ1-2; the D gene is not confidently resolved. The material sequenced was blood. The CDR3 region: CASSRNPGGYTF. The DNA sequence follows: TGTGCCAGCAGCCGAAACCCTGGTGGCTACACCTTC.